Below are 30 T cell receptor beta chains sequenced from a single sample in a study of T cell repertoires in aging, cancer and after chemotherapy. The template was genomic DNA from peripheral blood, not RNA. Rearranged V-D-J TRB sequences were amplified with a mixed TRB-A/B primer pool. TCRdb re-called the multiplex PCR reads through MiXCR, storing one row per CDR3 protein. The sample includes 4,000 to 6,000 distinct CDR3 sequences, roughly 31% seen only once; the top ten take 15% to 20%. The sample comprised blood. The source of these receptors is a human donor with a blood cancer. The donor label of this sample is uncertain.

This clonotype was seen a handful of times. This sequence joins TRBV7-6 and TRBJ2-7; D possibly corresponds to TRBD1 (7 bases). Trimming pared 5 bases from V and 7 bases from J, leaving 18 bases between. Per the germline V gene, CDR1 is SGHVS and CDR2 is FNYEAQ. This CDR3 comprises 14 residues. The CDR3 DNA reads TGTGCCAGCAGCCGTGATGACAGGGCGGGGGAGCAGTACTTC. This sequence encodes CASSRDDRAGEQYF.

The V gene is TRBV7-9, the J gene TRBJ2-7, with 10 bases lining up with TRBD1. This CDR3 has 17 residues. Germline V CDR1 and CDR2: SEHNR, FQNEAQ (reference sequence). V dropped 2 bases and J dropped 6; count of bases not matched to a gene: 13. The CDR3 DNA follows: TGTGCCAGCAGCTTACCACTCGCGACAGGGGGCTGGCGCGAGCAGTACTTC. It is translated as CASSLPLATGGWREQYF.

This clonotype was seen a few times. The rearrangement joins TRBV4-3 to TRBJ2-1, with D possibly matching TRBD2 (6 bases). Germline assignment: CDR1 LGHNA and CDR2 YSLEER. V lost 3 bases to trimming and J lost 3 bases, with 12 bases between them. The length of the CDR3 is 15 residues. The DNA of the CDR3 is TGCGCCAGCAGCCAGTCGGAGGGGAACTACAATGAGCAGTTCTTC. It translates to CASSQSEGNYNEQFF.

The chain couples TRBV19 to TRBJ1-4; no definite D call. V was cut by 5 bases and J by 2 bases, with 12 bases left in between. The CDR3 is made up of 15 amino acids. Germline CDR1 reads LNHDA; CDR2 reads SQIVND (reference sequence). The CDR3 sequence is CASSWARRTNEKLFF. CDR3 bases: TGTGCCAGTAGTTGGGCCAGACGGACTAATGAAAAACTGTTTTTT.

This clonotype was detected a few times. This rearrangement joins TRBV18 to TRBJ1-1; D remains unclear. This CDR3 has 13 amino acids. V was cut by 4 bases and J by 1 base, with 7 bases left in between. CDR1 is KGHSH and CDR2 is LQKENI in the germline V gene. CDR3 loop: CASSRKENTEAFF. The CDR3, as DNA: TGTGCCAGCTCACGGAAGGAGAACACTGAAGCTTTCTTT.

J is TRBJ2-1 and V is TRBV19; 7 bases line up with TRBD1. Germline CDR1 and CDR2: LNHDA and SQIVND (reference sequence). V lost 5 bases to trimming and J lost 2 bases; unmatched junction nucleotides: 0. This CDR3 is built from 13 residues. Written as DNA, the CDR3 is TGTGCCAGTAGTCAGGGGGCCTACAATGAGCAGTTCTTC. Protein sequence: CASSQGAYNEQFF.

This clonotype was picked up a small number of times. V and J are TRBV11-2 and TRBJ2-2; no reliable D call. The germline gives CDR1 SGHAT, CDR2 FQNNGV. Trimming took off 5 bases at V and 1 base at J, with 2 bases between the two ends. The CDR3 extends over 12 amino acids. For the CDR3, the DNA is TGTGCCAGCAGCCAGAACACCGGGGAGCTGTTTTTT. This sequence encodes CASSQNTGELFF.

The chain is built from TRBV13 and TRBJ2-1; D is unresolved. Germline-derived CDR1 and CDR2 are PRHDT and FYEKMQ (reference sequence). V was shortened by 6 bases and J by 4 bases, with 7 bases between the two germline ends. CDR3 length: 12 residues. This CDR3 reads CASSNRYNEQFF. The CDR3 DNA is TGTGCCAGCAGTAACAGATACAATGAGCAGTTCTTC.

This chain joins TRBV27 and TRBJ2-7; D assignment may be TRBD1 or TRBD2 (6 bases each). Germline loops: CDR1 MNHEY, CDR2 SMNVEV (reference sequence). This CDR3 has 15 amino acids. V lost 2 bases and J lost 2, with 13 bases in between. The CDR3 coding sequence is TGTGCCAGCAGTTTAGCGCTTGGGGGGCCCTACGAGCAGTACTTC. Protein: CASSLALGGPYEQYF.

The rearrangement links TRBV6-6 to TRBJ1-2; perhaps TRBD1 as D (5 bases). Germline V CDR1 and CDR2: MNHNY, SVGAGI (reference sequence). The V end was cut by 5 bases, the J end by 13 bases, with 20 bases between. This CDR3 is 13 amino acids long. The CDR3 coding sequence is TGTGCCAGCAGTAATCCCGGGACGGCCGCGAGCACCTTC. Residues: CASSNPGTAASTF.

CDR3 in DNA: TGTGCCAGCAGCTTGGCAGATGGGGTGTATTTAGGCGGGGAGCTGTTTTTT. This codes for CASSLADGVYLGGELFF. The gene calls are TRBV5-6 and TRBJ2-2; D gene ambiguous. Per germline, CDR1 SGHDT and CDR2 YYEEEE. The CDR3 sequence is 17 residues long. Trimming removed 0 bases from V and 7 bases from J, with 19 bases in between. Using reference TRBV5-6 and TRBJ2-2 for the parts outside the CDR3, the full variable domain is DAGVTQSPTHLIKTRGQQVTLRCSPKSGHDTVSWYQQALGQGPQFIFQYYEEEERQRGNFPDRFSGHQFPNYSSELNVNALLLGDSALYLCASSLADGVYLGGELFFGEGSRLTVL.

V usage is TRBV30 and J usage is TRBJ2-1; TRBD1 matches at 8 bases. CDR1 is GTSNPN and CDR2 is SVGIG in the germline V gene (reference sequence). The CDR3 covers 14 residues. Germline trimming cut 3 bases from V and 3 bases from J; bases unmatched to any gene: 4. DNA of the CDR3: TGTGCCTGGAGGACAGGGGTGGGCTACAATGAGCAGTTCTTC. Translation: CAWRTGVGYNEQFF.

V and J are TRBV12-3 or TRBV12-4 and TRBJ2-1; maybe TRBD2 (7 bases). V was shortened by 3 bases and J by 6 bases, with 12 bases between the two germline ends. The CDR3 loop spans 14 amino acids. This CDR3 reads CASSFWRGGNEQFF. CDR3 sequence (DNA): TGTGCCAGCAGTTTCTGGAGGGGGGGCAATGAGCAGTTCTTC.

Worth noting for this clonotype: At one boundary the junction diverges from the germline segment, which might be a read error. The chain combines TRBV5-6 with TRBJ1-6, with TRBD1 matching 7 bases. The CDR3 contains 13 residues. The germline V gene has CDR1 SGHDT and CDR2 YYEEEE. The CDR3 region is CASAGTDNSPLHF. In DNA, the CDR3 is TGCGCCAGCGCCGGGACAGATAATTCACCCCTCCACTTT.

The chain carries TRBV10-2 and TRBJ1-2; D remains unclear. The length of the CDR3 is 13 residues. Germline V gene data show CDR1 as WSHSY and CDR2 as SAAADI. Trimming took 6 bases from V and 3 from J, leaving 11 bases between them. This CDR3 is CASRVGSHYGYTF. In DNA, the CDR3 is TGCGCCAGCAGGGTCGGGTCCCACTATGGCTACACCTTC.

The rearrangement joins TRBV20-1 to TRBJ2-5; TRBD2 might be the D (5 bases). Looked up from germline, CDR1 is DFQATT and CDR2 is SNEGSKA (reference sequence). CDR3 length: 14 residues. Trimming took off 3 bases at V and 5 bases at J, with 16 bases between the two ends. For the CDR3, the DNA is TGCAGTGCTAGCTACTCCGGGGTAGGGGAGACCCAGTACTTC. Translating gives CSASYSGVGETQYF.

On this clonotype itself: A read error is possible here, since a much larger clone lies one base away. The rearrangement joins TRBV6-5 to TRBJ1-2; D remains ambiguous. Germline CDR1 MNHEY, CDR2 SVGAGI. The ends were cut back, 8 bases at V and 9 bases at J, with 13 bases in the middle. The CDR3 is 11 residues long. In nucleotides, the CDR3 is TGTGCCAGCGGCCAGGCGGATTGCTACACCTTC. This gives the protein CASGQADCYTF.

V and J are TRBV18 and TRBJ2-1, with D hard to call. The CDR3 covers 14 residues. Trimming removed 3 bases from V and 0 bases from J, with 6 bases in between. Germline V CDR1 and CDR2: KGHSH, LQKENI. The CDR3 region has the DNA TGTGCCAGCTCACCGCCATTCTCCTACAATGAGCAGTTCTTC. Protein: CASSPPFSYNEQFF.

The chain combines TRBV15 with TRBJ1-2; perhaps TRBD1 as D (6 bases). The CDR3 has 15 residues. Germline V CDR1 and CDR2: LNHNV, YYDKDF (reference sequence). Deletions cut 10 bases from V and 3 bases from J, with 21 bases between. The CDR3 DNA sequence: TGTGCCAGCAGTGGCCTCGACAGGAGTTACTATGGCTACACCTTC. Translated, it gives CASSGLDRSYYGYTF.

This clonotype was counted only a few times. CDR3 coding DNA: TGTGCCAGTAGTCCGGGGGGCGCGAACACCGGGGAGCTGTTTTTT. This codes for CASSPGGANTGELFF. The chain employs TRBV19 and TRBJ2-2; the D gene is possibly TRBD2 (7 bases). Germline V CDR1 and CDR2: LNHDA, SQIVND (reference sequence). The V end lost 5 bases, the J end lost 0 bases, and 10 bases lay between the germline ends. This CDR3 is 15 amino acids long.

V and J are TRBV7-9 and TRBJ2-1; 11 nucleotides line up with TRBD2. The germline gives CDR1 SEHNR, CDR2 FQNEAQ (reference sequence). The CDR3 has 15 residues. J gave up 8 bases and V 7 bases, and 10 bases lay outside the gene matches. CDR3 region: CASNRISGGAYEQFF. The CDR3 region has the DNA TGTGCCAGCAATCGAATTAGCGGGGGGGCTTATGAGCAGTTCTTC. Filled out from reference TRBV7-9 and TRBJ2-1, the complete variable domain reads DTGVSQNPRHKITKRGQNVTFRCDPISEHNRLYWYRQTLGQGPEFLTYFQNEAQLEKSRLLSDRFSAERPKGSFSTLEIQRTEQGDSAMYLCASNRISGGAYEQFFGPGTRLTVL.

This chain uses TRBV6-6 with TRBJ2-7; D possibly uses TRBD1 or TRBD2 (6 bases each). The V end lost 8 bases, the J end lost 0 bases, and 14 bases lay between the germline ends. The germline gives CDR1 MNHNY, CDR2 SVGAGI (reference sequence). The CDR3 loop spans 14 amino acids. The CDR3 DNA reads as TGTGCCAGCTGTATAGGGGGGAGCTCCTACGAGCAGTACTTC. This codes for CASCIGGSSYEQYF.

The J gene is TRBJ2-3, the V gene TRBV20-1; tentatively, D is TRBD1 (5 bases). Germline V gene sequence: CDR1 DFQATT, CDR2 SNEGSKA (reference sequence). Trimming took off 4 bases at V and 10 bases at J, with 12 bases between the two ends. There are 11 residues in the CDR3. DNA for the CDR3: TGCAGTGCTACTAGGGGCCCCTCGCAGTATTTT. Translating gives CSATRGPSQYF.

This chain uses TRBV9 with TRBJ1-1; 10 bases fit TRBD1. Germline V gene sequence: CDR1 SGDLS, CDR2 YYNGEE. Trimming cost V 5 bases and J 3 bases; bases outside gene matches: 4. This CDR3 contains 14 residues. In DNA form, the CDR3 reads TGTGCCAGCAGGGTGGGGACAGGGGACACTGAAGCTTTCTTT. Its translation: CASRVGTGDTEAFF.

The sample holds a few counts of this clonotype. The V and J genes are TRBV14 and TRBJ2-2; D might be TRBD1 (8 bases). The CDR3 loop spans 16 amino acids. The germline V and J ends were trimmed by 3 bases and 4 bases, with 15 bases remaining between them. CDR1 is SGHDN and CDR2 is FVKESK in the germline V gene. This CDR3 is CASSQRQGRGTGELFF. In nucleotides, the CDR3 is TGTGCCAGCAGCCAGCGACAGGGGAGGGGCACCGGGGAGCTGTTTTTT. Drawing the rest from reference TRBV14 and TRBJ2-2, the complete variable domain is EAGVTQFPSHSVIEKGQTVTLRCDPISGHDNLYWYRRVMGKEIKFLLHFVKESKQDESGMPNNRFLAERTGGTYSTLKVQPAELEDSGVYFCASSQRQGRGTGELFFGEGSRLTVL.

In this sample, this clonotype turned up a few times. The rearrangement uses TRBV11-2 and TRBJ2-5; possibly TRBD1 for D (6 bases). V was pared by 1 base and J by 5 bases, with 20 bases between. The CDR3 length is 17 residues. CDR1 and CDR2 from the germline V gene are SGHAT and FQNNGV. The DNA of the CDR3 is TGTGCCAGCAGCTTAGGGCCCTCGTGGATCCAGGGGGAGACCCAGTACTTC. Translation: CASSLGPSWIQGETQYF. The full variable domain, rest sourced from reference TRBV11-2 and TRBJ2-5, is EAGVAQSPRYKIIEKRQSVAFWCNPISGHATLYWYQQILGQGPKLLIQFQNNGVVDDSQLPKDRFSAERLKGVDSTLKIQPAKLEDSAVYLCASSLGPSWIQGETQYFGPGTRLLVL.

This chain links TRBV6-2 or TRBV6-3 with TRBJ1-1; D is unresolved. V was pared by 6 bases and J by 5 bases, with 13 bases between. The CDR3 sequence is 13 residues long. Germline-derived CDR1 and CDR2 are MNHEY and SVGEGT. This CDR3 reads CASRTGATTEAFF. DNA for the CDR3: TGTGCCAGCAGAACCGGAGCCACGACTGAAGCTTTCTTT.

This chain uses TRBV21-1 with TRBJ2-6. TRBV21-1 represents a pseudogene. The CDR3 is 15 amino acids. CDR3 bases: TGTGCCAGCCCTAAGAACAGCTCTGGGGCCAACGTCCTGACTTTC. Encoded protein: CASPKNSSGANVLTF.

This clonotype is termed medium-sized (0.01 to 0.1%). The DNA of the CDR3 is TGTGCCTGGAGTCGGATGGGGGATTCAGGGGCCAACGTCCTGACTTTC. It encodes CAWSRMGDSGANVLTF. The chain joins TRBV30 to TRBJ2-6; D is possibly TRBD1 or TRBD2 (5 bases each). V lost 2 bases to trimming and J lost 4 bases, with 15 bases between them. Germline V CDR1 and CDR2: GTSNPN, SVGIG (reference sequence). The CDR3 runs 16 residues.

The chain uses TRBV27 and TRBJ2-1, with 13 bases matching TRBD2. Germline-derived CDR1 and CDR2 are MNHEY and SMNVEV (reference sequence). The CDR3 is 17 amino acids. The V and J ends lost 3 bases and 7 bases, in that order; junction bases with no gene match: 9. The CDR3 DNA reads as TGTGCCAGCAGTTTTGGGATCCCGGGACTAGCGGGAAATGAGCAGTTCTTC. Residues: CASSFGIPGLAGNEQFF.